The present TCR beta chain was sequenced within a study of preoperative IRX-2 immunotherapy in early breast cancer (dated by TCRdb to the late 2010s). The treatment or condition label for this specimen denotes: preoperative locoregional IRX-2 cytokine immunotherapy. The samples were obtained from a phase Ib study that tested preoperative, locoregional IRX-2 cytokine immunotherapy meant to prime immune responses. Donors were patients with early-stage breast cancer who received IRX-2 before surgery. Taken from cysteine to phenylalanine, the CDR3 has 15 residues. The kept DNA is CDR3 alone, 45 bases in frame from the first base. Via the germline V gene, CDR1 is SGDLS and CDR2 YYNGEE. V is cut by 3 bases and J by 0 bases, and the space between the germline ends is 7 bases. Worth noting for this clone: This receptor's antigen is unknown. The sample holds no much larger clone one base away, and base qualities are not on file.

Library method: the immunoSEQ multiplex PCR assay. This is the immuneACCESS table as TCRdb keeps it, with only in-frame sequences that have V and J called. A part of the clones is gone; compared with another copy, unresolved V genes explain less than half, and the rest is unexplained. The sample table contains tens of thousands of clones; only one count was recorded for 90% to 95% of them. The ten largest clones take up nearly 6.5% of the sample. The chain is made from TRBV9 and TRBJ2-6, with the D gene not confidently named. The origin of this receptor is a human donor with breast cancer. Sampling was done from a patient treated with IRX-2 immunotherapy. The DNA is TGTGCCAGCAGCGACCGAGACTCTGGGGCCAACGTCCTGACTTTC. Its translation reads: CASSDRDSGANVLTF. The full variable domain, with segments outside the CDR3 supplied by the reference TRBV9 and TRBJ2-6 proteins, appears as DSGVTQTPKHLITATGQRVTLRCSPRSGDLSVYWYQQSLDQGLQFLIQYYNGEERAKGNILERFSAQQFPDLHSELNLSSLELGDSALYFCASSDRDSGANVLTFGAGSRLTVL.